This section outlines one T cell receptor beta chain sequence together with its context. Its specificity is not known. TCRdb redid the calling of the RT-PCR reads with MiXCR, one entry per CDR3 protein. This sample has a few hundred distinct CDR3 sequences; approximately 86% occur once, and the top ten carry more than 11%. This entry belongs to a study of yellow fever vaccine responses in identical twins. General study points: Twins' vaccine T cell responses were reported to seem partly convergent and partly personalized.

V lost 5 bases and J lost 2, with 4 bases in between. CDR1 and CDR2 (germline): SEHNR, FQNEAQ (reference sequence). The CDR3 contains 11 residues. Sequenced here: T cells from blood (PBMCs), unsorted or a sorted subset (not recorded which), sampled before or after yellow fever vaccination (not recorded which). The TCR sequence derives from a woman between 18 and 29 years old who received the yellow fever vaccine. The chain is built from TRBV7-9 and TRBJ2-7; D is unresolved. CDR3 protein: CASSPAYEQYF. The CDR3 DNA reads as TGTGCCAGCAGCCCCGCCTACGAGCAGTACTTC.